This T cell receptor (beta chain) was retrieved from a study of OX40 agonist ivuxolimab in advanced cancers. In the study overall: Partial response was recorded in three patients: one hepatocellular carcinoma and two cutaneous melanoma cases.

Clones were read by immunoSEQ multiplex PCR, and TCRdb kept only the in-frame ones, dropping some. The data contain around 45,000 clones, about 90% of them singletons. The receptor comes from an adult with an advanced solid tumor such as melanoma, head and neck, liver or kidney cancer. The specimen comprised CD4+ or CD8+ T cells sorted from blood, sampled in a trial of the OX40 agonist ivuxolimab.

CDR3 in amino acids: CASSPVTKNSPLHF. The CDR3 DNA reads TGTGCCAGCTCACCAGTAACCAAAAATTCACCCCTCCACTTT. This chain links TRBV18 with TRBJ1-6; D gene ambiguous. V dropped 2 bases and J dropped 7 bases, with 9 bases sitting between them. CDR1 and CDR2 from the germline V gene are KGHSH and LQKENI. CDR3 length: 14 residues.